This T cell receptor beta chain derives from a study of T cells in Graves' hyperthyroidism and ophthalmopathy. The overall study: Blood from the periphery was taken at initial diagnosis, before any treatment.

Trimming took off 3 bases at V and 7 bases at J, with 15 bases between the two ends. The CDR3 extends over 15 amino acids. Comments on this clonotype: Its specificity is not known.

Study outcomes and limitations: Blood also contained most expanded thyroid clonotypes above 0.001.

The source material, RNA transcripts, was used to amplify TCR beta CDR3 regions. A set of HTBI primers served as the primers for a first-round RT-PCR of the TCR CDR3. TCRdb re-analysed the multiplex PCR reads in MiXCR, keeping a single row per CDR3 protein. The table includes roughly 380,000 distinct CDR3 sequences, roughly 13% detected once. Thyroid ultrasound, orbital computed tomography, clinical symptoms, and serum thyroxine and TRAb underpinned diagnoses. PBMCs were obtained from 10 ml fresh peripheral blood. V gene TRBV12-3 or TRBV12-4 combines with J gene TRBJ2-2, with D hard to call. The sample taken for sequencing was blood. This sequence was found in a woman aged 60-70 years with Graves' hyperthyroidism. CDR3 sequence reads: CASSLERASDGELFF. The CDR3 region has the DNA TGTGCCAGCAGTTTGGAACGGGCAAGCGACGGGGAGCTGTTTTTT.